This TCR beta chain was recovered during a study of OX40 agonist ivuxolimab in advanced cancers. CDR3 length: 15 amino acids. Trimming stripped 6 bases from V and 1 base from J, with 13 bases between. Germline values: CDR1 MDHEN, CDR2 SYDVKM. The method was immunoSEQ multiplex PCR; TCRdb's version includes in-frame clones alone and lacks a portion of them. The repertoire holds more than 45,000 clones, around 86% seen once, with around 1.8% in the top ten. Sequencing was performed on CD4+ or CD8+ T cells sorted from blood, taken in a trial of the OX40 agonist ivuxolimab. The chain is built from TRBV28 and TRBJ1-3; TRBD1 is a possible D gene (6 bases). This receptor was taken from an adult with an advanced solid tumor such as melanoma, head and neck, liver or kidney cancer. The DNA of the CDR3 is TGTGCCAGCAGATCCGGGACATTTTCTGGAAACACCATATATTTT. This translates into CASRSGTFSGNTIYF.